This T cell receptor (beta chain) derives from a study of T cells in Graves' hyperthyroidism and ophthalmopathy. Findings of the study overall: Clonotypes that were expanded in thyroid above 0.001 mostly appeared in blood too.

From germline, CDR1 is MDHEN and CDR2 SYDVKM. V shed 3 bases, J shed 2 bases, and the junction held 4 bases outside the gene matches. This CDR3 is built from 16 residues. Fresh peripheral blood, 8 to 10 ml, was the source of the PBMCs. Regions amplified from RNA transcripts were the TCR beta CDR3 regions. First-round RT-PCR targeting the TCR CDR3 was performed with the HTBI primer set. TCRdb called the multiplex PCR reads again in MiXCR, with one record for every CDR3 protein. The top ten hold roughly 53% of the sample, which has about 210,000 distinct CDR3 sequences, under 20% seen once. This clonotype has just a few counts. Its antigen remains unknown.

Sequencing was performed on blood. This clonotype was sampled from a man in his fifties with Graves' hyperthyroidism. J is TRBJ2-6 and V is TRBV28; 7 bases map to TRBD1. The CDR3 loop is CASSFPQGAGANVLTF. The DNA for the CDR3 is TGTGCCAGCAGTTTCCCTCAGGGGGCTGGGGCCAACGTCCTGACTTTC. The full variable domain, rest sourced from reference TRBV28 and TRBJ2-6, is DVKVTQSSRYLVKRTGEKVFLECVQDMDHENMFWYRQDPGLGLRLIYFSYDVKMKEKGDIPEGYSVSREKKERFSLILESASTNQTSMYLCASSFPQGAGANVLTFGAGSRLTVL.